This is a list of T cell receptor beta chains from one sample in a study of blood T cell repertoires in COVID-19. Clones were read by immunoSEQ multiplex PCR, and TCRdb kept only the in-frame ones, dropping some. The sample contains more than 95,000 clones, approximately 82% of which appear only once. Sequenced material: peripheral blood. These receptors all come from a woman at least 80 years old with acute or convalescent COVID-19. CDR3s include the opening cysteine and the closing phenylalanine or tryptophan. Fields, in order: CDR3 length, V gene, J gene, CDR3 protein.

17,TRBV4-3,TRBJ2-2,CASSQAWTSGSTGELFF
14,TRBV7-2,TRBJ1-1,CASSLEGWAKEAFF
11,TRBV25-1,TRBJ1-1,CASSAYTEAFF
13,TRBV5-1,TRBJ2-1,CASSLVSSDEQFF
12,TRBV5-8,TRBJ2-3,CASSFFRSTQYF
16,TRBV5-4,TRBJ2-6,CASSLRQSSGANVLTF
14,TRBV2,TRBJ1-6,CASSDRGGNSPLHF
13,TRBV5-6,TRBJ2-7,CASSPTGPYEQYF
14,TRBV10-3,TRBJ1-4,CAISRGTENEKLFF
13,TRBV30,TRBJ1-6,CAWSKDRNSPLHF
13,TRBV2,TRBJ1-1,CASIPRADTEAFF
13,TRBV5-1,TRBJ2-3,CASRRESADTQYF
15,TRBV5-1,TRBJ1-4,CASSVDNPTNEKLFF
14,TRBV5-4,TRBJ2-2,CASSHTQGSGELFF
15,TRBV2,TRBJ2-5,CASSPLAGGGETQYF
15,TRBV9,TRBJ2-1,CASSVGRFSYNEQFF
13,TRBV15,TRBJ1-4,CATSRRGSEKLFF
13,TRBV11-2,TRBJ2-7,CASSLEAGYEQYF
13,TRBV6-5,TRBJ1-3,CASRTGVGNTIYF
14,TRBV15,TRBJ2-7,CATSSQVSKDEQYF
13,TRBV2,TRBJ1-5,CASSAQSNQPQHF
14,TRBV19,TRBJ1-1,CASSRTGKNTEAFF
14,TRBV28,TRBJ2-3,CASSIAGGTDTQYF
14,TRBV6-5,TRBJ2-5,CASSYLGGLETQYF
13,TRBV29-1,TRBJ1-2,CSVRGVANYGYTF
13,TRBV6-5,TRBJ1-5,CASSHTPNQPQHF
15,TRBV5-4,TRBJ2-5,CATTSGTSGKETQYF
14,TRBV29-1,TRBJ2-4,CSVFDRGTKNIQYF